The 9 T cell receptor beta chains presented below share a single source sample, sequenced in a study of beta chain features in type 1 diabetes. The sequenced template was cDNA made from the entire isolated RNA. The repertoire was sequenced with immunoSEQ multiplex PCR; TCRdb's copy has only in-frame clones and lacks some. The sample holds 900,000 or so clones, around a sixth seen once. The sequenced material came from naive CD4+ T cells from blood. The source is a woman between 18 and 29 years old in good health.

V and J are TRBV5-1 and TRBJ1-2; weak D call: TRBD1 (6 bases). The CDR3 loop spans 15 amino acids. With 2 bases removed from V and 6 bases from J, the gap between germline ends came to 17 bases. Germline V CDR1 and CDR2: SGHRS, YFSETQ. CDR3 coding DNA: TGCGCCAGCAGCTTCTCCCCCCAGGGGCCCGATGGCTACACCTTC. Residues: CASSFSPQGPDGYTF.

The CDR3 DNA reads as TGTGCCAGCAGTTTGAGCAGGGGCCCCGCCGGGGAGCTGTTTTTT. Its translation: CASSLSRGPAGELFF. This sequence joins TRBV27 and TRBJ2-2, with a possible D match to TRBD1 (6 bases). CDR3 size: 15 residues. Germline values: CDR1 MNHEY, CDR2 SMNVEV (reference sequence). Trimming shortened V by 3 bases and J by 6 bases, and 14 bases separated the two germline ends.

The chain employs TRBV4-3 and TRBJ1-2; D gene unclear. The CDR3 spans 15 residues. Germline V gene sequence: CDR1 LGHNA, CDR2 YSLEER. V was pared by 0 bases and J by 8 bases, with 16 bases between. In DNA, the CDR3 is TGCGCCAGCAGCCAAGATAGAGCAGGTAGTAGAGGCTACACCTTC. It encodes CASSQDRAGSRGYTF.

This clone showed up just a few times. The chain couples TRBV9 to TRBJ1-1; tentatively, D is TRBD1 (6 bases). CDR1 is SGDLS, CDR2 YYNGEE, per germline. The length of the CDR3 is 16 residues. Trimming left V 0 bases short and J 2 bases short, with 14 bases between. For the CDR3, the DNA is TGTGCCAGCAGCGTAGTAATCCAGGGGCCTAACACTGAAGCTTTCTTT. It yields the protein CASSVVIQGPNTEAFF.

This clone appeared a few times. CDR3 coding DNA: TGTGCCAGCAGCGTCGACAGGGGGCGCGGGAACACTGAAGCTTTCTTT. Amino acids: CASSVDRGRGNTEAFF. The chain links TRBV7-2 to TRBJ1-1, with 10 bases lining up with TRBD1. The ends lost 5 bases at V and 1 base at J; junction bases unmatched: 7. The CDR3 extends over 16 amino acids. Germline CDR1 is SGHTA and CDR2 is FQGNSA.

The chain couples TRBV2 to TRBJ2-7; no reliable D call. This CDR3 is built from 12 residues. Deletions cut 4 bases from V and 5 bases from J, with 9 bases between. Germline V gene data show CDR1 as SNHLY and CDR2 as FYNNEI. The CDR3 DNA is TGTGCCAGCAGTGTGGTGGAGAACGAGCAGTACTTC. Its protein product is CASSVVENEQYF.

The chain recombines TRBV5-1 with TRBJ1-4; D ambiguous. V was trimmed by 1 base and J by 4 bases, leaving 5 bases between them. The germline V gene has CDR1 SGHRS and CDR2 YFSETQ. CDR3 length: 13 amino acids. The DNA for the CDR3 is TGCGCCAGCAGCTTGACATATAATGAAAAACTGTTTTTT. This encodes CASSLTYNEKLFF.

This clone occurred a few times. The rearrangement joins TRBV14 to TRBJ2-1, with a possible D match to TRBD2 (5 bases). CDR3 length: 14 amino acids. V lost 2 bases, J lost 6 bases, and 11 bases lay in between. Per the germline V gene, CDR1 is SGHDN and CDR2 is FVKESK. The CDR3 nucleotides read TGTGCCAGCAGCCAAACGGGGAGAACCAATGAGCAGTTCTTC. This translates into CASSQTGRTNEQFF.

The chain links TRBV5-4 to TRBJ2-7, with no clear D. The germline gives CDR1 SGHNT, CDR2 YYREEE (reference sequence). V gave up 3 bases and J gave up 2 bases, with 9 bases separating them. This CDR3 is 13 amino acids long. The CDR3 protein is CASSYRSTYEQYF. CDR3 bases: TGTGCCAGCAGCTACCGGAGTACCTACGAGCAGTACTTC. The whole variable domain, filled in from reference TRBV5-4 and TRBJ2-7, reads ETGVTQSPTHLIKTRGQQVTLRCSSQSGHNTVSWYQQALGQGPQFIFQYYREEENGRGNFPPRFSGLQFPNYSSELNVNALELDDSALYLCASSYRSTYEQYFGPGTRLTVT.